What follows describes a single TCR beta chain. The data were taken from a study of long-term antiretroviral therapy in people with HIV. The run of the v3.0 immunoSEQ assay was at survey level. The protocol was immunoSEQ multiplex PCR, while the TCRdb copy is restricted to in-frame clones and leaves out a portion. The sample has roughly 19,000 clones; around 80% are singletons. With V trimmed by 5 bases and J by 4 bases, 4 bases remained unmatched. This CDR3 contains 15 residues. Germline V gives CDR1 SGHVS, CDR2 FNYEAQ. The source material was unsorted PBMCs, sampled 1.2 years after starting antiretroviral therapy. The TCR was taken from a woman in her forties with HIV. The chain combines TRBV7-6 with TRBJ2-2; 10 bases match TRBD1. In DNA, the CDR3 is TGTGCCAGCAGCCTTGGACAGGGGGGCACCGGGGAGCTGTTTTTT. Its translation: CASSLGQGGTGELFF.